One sample yielded the 30 T cell receptor beta chains listed below, sequenced in a study of shared clonotypes between healthy human individuals (dated by TCRdb to about 2020). The receptor library was made with the immunoSEQ multiplex PCR assay. The table comes from immuneACCESS by way of TCRdb, which keeps in-frame sequences with V and J called. Part of the clones is missing from these tables; in studies checked, under half for an unresolved V gene and the rest for unknown reasons. This sample comprises millions of clones, around nine tenths of them detected only once. The leading ten clones occupy 0.13% to 0.15% of the sample. Sequencing used naive CD4+ T cells sorted from blood. The cell subset or site label on this specimen signifies: CD45RA+ positively selected. The receptors originated from a man between 18 and 35 years old in good health.

The chain is built from TRBV18 and TRBJ1-5; the D gene is possibly TRBD1 (5 bases). Germline V gene data show CDR1 as KGHSH and CDR2 as LQKENI. The CDR3 contains 15 residues. V was cut by 5 bases and J by 2 bases, with 13 bases left in between. For the CDR3, the DNA is TGTGCCAGCTCATTGGGAACGGGGGGCAATCAGCCCCAGCATTTT. As protein: CASSLGTGGNQPQHF. The full variable domain, in which reference TRBV18 and TRBJ1-5 provide the parts outside the CDR3, is NAGVMQNPRHLVRRRGQEARLRCSPMKGHSHVYWYRQLPEEGLKFMVYLQKENIIDESGMPKERFSAEFPKEGPSILRIQQVVRGDSAAYFCASSLGTGGNQPQHFGDGTRLSIL.

V usage is TRBV2 and J usage is TRBJ2-5; D unclear. This CDR3 has 17 amino acids. Per germline, CDR1 SNHLY and CDR2 FYNNEI. The germline V and J ends were trimmed by 2 bases and 2 bases, with 18 bases remaining between them. CDR3 nucleotide sequence: TGTGCCAGCAGTGAATCCAGCAGATCCCCAAGTCAAGAGACCCAGTACTTC. Protein sequence: CASSESSRSPSQETQYF.

The chain employs TRBV28 and TRBJ1-2; TRBD1 might be the D (6 bases). The CDR3 contains 13 residues. V dropped 6 bases and J dropped 8 bases, with 16 bases sitting between them. The germline CDR1 and CDR2 sequences are MDHEN and SYDVKM. The CDR3 nucleotides are TGTGCCAGCAGCCGACGGGACACTGGGGGCTACACCTTC. Its translation is CASSRRDTGGYTF.

This clone appeared a single time. V gene TRBV28 combines with J gene TRBJ1-5; D is uncertain. The CDR3 loop spans 13 amino acids. Trimming removed 2 bases from V and 3 bases from J, with 5 bases in between. Germline CDR1 reads MDHEN; CDR2 reads SYDVKM. The CDR3 loop reads CASSLQNNQPQHF. CDR3 nucleotide sequence: TGTGCCAGCAGTTTACAGAACAATCAGCCCCAGCATTTT.

This chain connects TRBV5-1 to TRBJ2-7; D is possibly TRBD1 (6 bases). This CDR3 is 15 amino acids long. Trimming took 3 bases from V and 3 from J, leaving 16 bases between them. Germline-derived CDR1 and CDR2 are SGHRS and YFSETQ. CDR3: CASSSRVGTLYEQYF. CDR3 DNA sequence: TGCGCCAGCAGCTCGCGGGTGGGGACACTCTACGAGCAGTACTTC.

The chain combines TRBV6-1 with TRBJ2-3, with unresolved D. The length of the CDR3 is 13 residues. In germline, CDR1 is MNHNS, CDR2 SASEGT. V gave up 6 bases and J gave up 4 bases, with 11 bases separating them. CDR3 sequence: CASRRNLADTQYF. The DNA of the CDR3 is TGTGCCAGCAGACGAAACCTTGCAGATACGCAGTATTTT.

The chain uses TRBV5-4 and TRBJ2-1; D not certain. CDR1 and CDR2 from the germline V gene are SGHNT and YYREEE (reference sequence). V dropped 4 bases and J dropped 9 bases, with 20 bases sitting between them. The CDR3 consists of 15 residues. The CDR3 coding sequence is TGTGCCAGCAGCACCCGACAATACCGCGAAGCTGAGCAGTTCTTC. Translated: CASSTRQYREAEQFF.

The chain links TRBV4-1 to TRBJ1-4; 7 nucleotides agree with TRBD1. CDR3 length: 16 amino acids. V was clipped by 1 base and J by 2 bases; unmatched bases: 4. CDR1 is MGHRA, CDR2 YSYEKL, per germline. CDR3 bases: TGCGCCAGCAGCCAAGCCAGGGGGGCGACTAATGAAAAACTGTTTTTT. Its translation is CASSQARGATNEKLFF.

This clone was observed a single time. V is TRBV7-9 and J is TRBJ2-7, with unresolved D. The germline V and J ends were trimmed by 4 bases and 4 bases, with 14 bases remaining between them. This CDR3 has 14 residues. Germline CDR1 is SEHNR and CDR2 is FQNEAQ (reference sequence). The CDR3 DNA reads TGTGCCAGCAGCTCCCCGTCCCCCCCATACGAGCAGTACTTC. Its translation: CASSSPSPPYEQYF.

CDR3 amino acids: CARSGRQGTDTQYF. Here the CDR3 DNA reads TGTGCCAGAAGCGGGAGGCAGGGCACAGATACGCAGTATTTT. The genes are TRBV5-3 and TRBJ2-3; weak D call: TRBD2 (6 bases). TRBV5-3 is noted as an ORF with a role that remains uncertain. Trimming left V 4 bases short and J 1 base short, with 10 bases between. The CDR3 sequence is 14 residues long.

The chain joins TRBV5-6 to TRBJ1-2; 9 bases fit TRBD1. The CDR3 extends over 14 amino acids. With 0 bases clipped from V and 4 bases from J, the junction kept 1 base outside the gene matches. The V gene's germline CDR1 is SGHDT and CDR2 YYEEEE. The DNA of the CDR3 is TGTGCCAGCAGCTTGGACAGGGGGCCCTATGGCTACACCTTC. This encodes CASSLDRGPYGYTF.

The chain carries TRBV5-1 and TRBJ1-2; D is perhaps TRBD1 (6 bases). This CDR3 has 14 residues. Trimming left V 4 bases short and J 3 bases short, with 13 bases between. CDR1 and CDR2 from the germline V gene are SGHRS and YFSETQ. The CDR3 bases are TGCGCCAGCAGCCACCTACAGGGTGACTATGGCTACACCTTC. Translating it yields CASSHLQGDYGYTF.

The CDR3 DNA sequence: TGTGCCAGCAGCCGGGACTTGAAGAACACCGGGGAGCTGTTTTTT. Translation gives CASSRDLKNTGELFF. This chain joins TRBV5-5 and TRBJ2-2, with D tentatively TRBD2 (6 bases). V was pared by 4 bases and J by 1 base, with 11 bases between. The CDR3 sequence is 15 residues long. Germline V gene data show CDR1 as SGHKS and CDR2 as YYEKEE (reference sequence).

This chain connects TRBV10-1 to TRBJ2-1; D is possibly TRBD1 or TRBD2 (6 bases each). Germline CDR1 WNHNN, CDR2 SYGVQD (reference sequence). The CDR3 runs 16 residues. The ends were cut back, 1 base at V and 3 bases at J, with 13 bases in the middle. The CDR3 nucleotides read TGCGCCAGCAGTGAGTACGGGGGCGATAGCTACAATGAGCAGTTCTTC. Translation gives CASSEYGGDSYNEQFF.

The J gene is TRBJ2-2, the V gene TRBV5-1; D might be TRBD2 (5 bases). V was clipped by 0 bases and J by 0 bases, with 12 bases between them. CDR1 is SGHRS, CDR2 YFSETQ, per germline. The length of the CDR3 is 17 residues. CDR3 in DNA: TGCGCCAGCAGCTTGGCGCCGGCGGGCCCGAACACCGGGGAGCTGTTTTTT. Protein: CASSLAPAGPNTGELFF.

This clone was observed a few times. The chain joins TRBV4-1 to TRBJ1-2; D possibly corresponds to TRBD1 (5 bases). V was trimmed by 3 bases and J by 0 bases, leaving 20 bases between them. The V gene's germline CDR1 is MGHRA and CDR2 YSYEKL. The CDR3 is 18 residues long. CDR3 sequence reads: CASSHFFISGTSNYGYTF. The CDR3 DNA follows: TGCGCCAGCAGCCATTTCTTCATCTCCGGGACCTCTAACTATGGCTACACCTTC.

In DNA, the CDR3 is TGTGCCAGCAGGCGCCTTCCTCCGGGACAGGGGAAGGGAAACACCATATATTTT. Its protein product is CASRRLPPGQGKGNTIYF. The chain joins TRBV27 to TRBJ1-3, with 10 bases fitting TRBD1. Germline V gene lookup returns CDR1 MNHEY and CDR2 SMNVEV (reference sequence). V was pared by 6 bases and J by 4 bases, with 15 bases of the junction left unmatched. This CDR3 contains 18 residues.

In this sample, this clone turned up a few times. The genes are TRBV7-2 and TRBJ1-3; D gene unclear. This CDR3 region has 12 residues. Trimming removed 2 bases at V and 4 bases at J, with 3 bases between. Germline-derived CDR1 and CDR2 are SGHTA and FQGNSA. CDR3 sequence (DNA): TGTGCCAGCAGCTTAATGGGAAACACCATATATTTT. Translation: CASSLMGNTIYF.

This clone was detected once. The rearrangement joins TRBV2 to TRBJ2-7; D perhaps matches TRBD2 (6 bases). The CDR3 length is 13 residues. Germline V lookup: CDR1 SNHLY, CDR2 FYNNEI. Deletions cut 7 bases from V and 3 bases from J, with 13 bases between. The DNA of the CDR3 is TGTGCCAGCACGGGGGACGGCCTCTACGAGCAGTACTTC. Residues: CASTGDGLYEQYF. The full variable domain, its missing parts supplied by reference TRBV2 and TRBJ2-7, is EPEVTQTPSHQVTQMGQEVILRCVPISNHLYFYWYRQILGQKVEFLVSFYNNEISEKSEIFDDQFSVERPDGSNFTLKIRSTKLEDSAMYFCASTGDGLYEQYFGPGTRLTVT.

The chain is built from TRBV6-5 and TRBJ2-1, with D possibly being TRBD2 (5 bases). The CDR3 length is 15 residues. CDR1 is MNHEY and CDR2 is SVGAGI in the germline V gene. V lost 6 bases and J lost 0, with 12 bases in between. CDR3 sequence (DNA): TGTGCCAGCAGCATTAACGGGATCTCCTACAATGAGCAGTTCTTC. It specifies CASSINGISYNEQFF.

The rearrangement links TRBV2 to TRBJ2-5; the D gene is possibly TRBD1 (6 bases). The CDR3 is 18 amino acids. Germline V lookup: CDR1 SNHLY, CDR2 FYNNEI. V was trimmed by 6 bases and J by 3 bases, leaving 26 bases between them. In DNA form, the CDR3 reads TGTGCCAGCAGGATGAGACAGGTTCCAGCCCCCAGAGAAGAGACCCAGTACTTC. This sequence encodes CASRMRQVPAPREETQYF.

The chain carries TRBV7-2 and TRBJ1-2; no definite D call. Germline V lookup: CDR1 SGHTA, CDR2 FQGNSA. Trimming removed 5 bases at V and 8 bases at J, with 21 bases between. The CDR3 extends over 15 amino acids. CDR3 nucleotide sequence: TGTGCCAGCAGCCTACCGGGCACAAAGTCTTCGGGCTACACCTTC. Protein: CASSLPGTKSSGYTF.

V is TRBV5-1 and J is TRBJ2-7; 11 positions match TRBD2. The CDR3 covers 15 residues. V lost 4 bases, J lost 3 bases, and 6 bases stayed unmatched. Germline values: CDR1 SGHRS, CDR2 YFSETQ. This chain's CDR3 is CASSPLAGELYEQYF. CDR3 DNA sequence: TGCGCCAGCAGCCCACTAGCGGGGGAGCTCTACGAGCAGTACTTC.

The chain couples TRBV29-1 to TRBJ2-7; maybe TRBD2 (7 bases). In germline, CDR1 is SQVTM, CDR2 ANQGSEA. The germline V and J ends were trimmed by 6 bases and 7 bases, with 19 bases remaining between them. CDR3 size: 13 residues. The CDR3 region has the DNA TGCAGCGTAGGGGGGGCATTACGGCGGGAGCAGTACTTC. It specifies CSVGGALRREQYF.

A note on this clone: One junction end disagrees with the germline gene, perhaps due to a read error. This chain connects TRBV7-7 to TRBJ1-3, with a tentative D call TRBD1 (6 bases). The CDR3 has 13 residues. Germline V lookup: CDR1 SSHAT, CDR2 FNYEAQ (reference sequence). In DNA, the CDR3 is TGTGCTAGCAGCTCCGGACAGGGAAACACCATATATTTT. Its protein is CASSSGQGNTIYF.

The rearrangement uses TRBV29-1 and TRBJ1-6; 7 bases align to TRBD1. With 7 bases clipped from V and 7 bases from J, the junction kept 4 bases outside the gene matches. This CDR3 spans 12 amino acids. In germline, CDR1 is SQVTM, CDR2 ANQGSEA. The CDR3 nucleotides read TGCAGCGCCGGACAGGCAAATTCACCCCTCCACTTT. Translating gives CSAGQANSPLHF.

The rearrangement links TRBV5-4 to TRBJ2-6; 14 nucleotides match TRBD2. Germline CDR1 SGHNT, CDR2 YYREEE (reference sequence). Trimming cost V 0 bases and J 2 bases; bases outside gene matches: 1. The CDR3 totals 18 residues. The CDR3 nucleotides read TGTGCCAGCAGCTTGGGACTAGCGGGAGGGCCTGGGGCCAACGTCCTGACTTTC. Its translation: CASSLGLAGGPGANVLTF.

This chain connects TRBV5-1 to TRBJ2-3; 7 bases are shared with TRBD2. Per germline, CDR1 SGHRS and CDR2 YFSETQ. With V trimmed by 5 bases and J by 2 bases, 5 bases remained unmatched. The CDR3 has 14 residues. The CDR3 region has the DNA TGCGCCAGCAGACCCAGCGGGGTCACAGATACGCAGTATTTT. Translation gives CASRPSGVTDTQYF.

This sequence joins TRBV11-3 and TRBJ2-7; 9 bases map to TRBD1. Trimming at V came to 1 base and at J to 5 bases, leaving 6 bases not matched to a gene. This CDR3 has 15 amino acids. Germline values: CDR1 SGHNT, CDR2 YENEEA. CDR3 in amino acids: CASSLGGTGTNEQYF. Here the CDR3 DNA reads TGTGCCAGCAGCTTAGGGGGGACAGGGACGAACGAGCAGTACTTC.

The J gene is TRBJ2-1, the V gene TRBV19; no clear D gene. This CDR3 comprises 15 residues. Germline V CDR1 and CDR2: LNHDA, SQIVND (reference sequence). With 9 bases removed from V and 2 bases from J, the gap between germline ends came to 17 bases. The CDR3: CASADLARAYNEQFF. CDR3 nucleotide sequence: TGTGCCAGCGCCGATTTAGCTCGAGCCTACAATGAGCAGTTCTTC. Supplemented by reference TRBV19 and TRBJ2-1, the full variable domain reads DGGITQSPKYLFRKEGQNVTLSCEQNLNHDAMYWYRQDPGQGLRLIYYSQIVNDFQKGDIAEGYSVSREKKESFPLTVTSAQKNPTAFYLCASADLARAYNEQFFGPGTRLTVL.